The source of this T cell receptor beta chain is a study of shared clonotypes between healthy human individuals. The CDR3 consists of 13 residues. V gave up 2 bases and J gave up 4 bases, with 6 bases separating them. Germline CDR1 is MDHEN and CDR2 is SYDVKM. Regarding the study as a whole: With a handful of donors compared, around 5% of naive CD4 clonotypes were shared. Among the subsets, naive ones generally showed larger estimated richness than memory ones. The donor pool, a small one, limited the genetic and exposure-history diversity represented.

Naive-designated CD8 cells lacked CD45RO, were positively enriched for CCR7, and omitted terminally differentiated effector memory CD45RA+ cells. The study drew its donors from healthy HIV-negative adults without recent acute infections or vaccinations. Some clones are missing from TCRdb's copy, which holds only in-frame ones; the method was immunoSEQ multiplex PCR. This table has about 610,000 clones, roughly 95% appearing once. Concerning this clone itself: Its cognate antigen is unknown.

This chain uses TRBV28 with TRBJ2-1; D gene ambiguous. The sample was naive CD8+ T cells sorted from blood. The sequence derives from a woman younger than 45 in good health. CDR3 region: CASSLADYNEQFF. CDR3 in DNA: TGTGCCAGCAGTTTAGCGGATTACAATGAGCAGTTCTTC.